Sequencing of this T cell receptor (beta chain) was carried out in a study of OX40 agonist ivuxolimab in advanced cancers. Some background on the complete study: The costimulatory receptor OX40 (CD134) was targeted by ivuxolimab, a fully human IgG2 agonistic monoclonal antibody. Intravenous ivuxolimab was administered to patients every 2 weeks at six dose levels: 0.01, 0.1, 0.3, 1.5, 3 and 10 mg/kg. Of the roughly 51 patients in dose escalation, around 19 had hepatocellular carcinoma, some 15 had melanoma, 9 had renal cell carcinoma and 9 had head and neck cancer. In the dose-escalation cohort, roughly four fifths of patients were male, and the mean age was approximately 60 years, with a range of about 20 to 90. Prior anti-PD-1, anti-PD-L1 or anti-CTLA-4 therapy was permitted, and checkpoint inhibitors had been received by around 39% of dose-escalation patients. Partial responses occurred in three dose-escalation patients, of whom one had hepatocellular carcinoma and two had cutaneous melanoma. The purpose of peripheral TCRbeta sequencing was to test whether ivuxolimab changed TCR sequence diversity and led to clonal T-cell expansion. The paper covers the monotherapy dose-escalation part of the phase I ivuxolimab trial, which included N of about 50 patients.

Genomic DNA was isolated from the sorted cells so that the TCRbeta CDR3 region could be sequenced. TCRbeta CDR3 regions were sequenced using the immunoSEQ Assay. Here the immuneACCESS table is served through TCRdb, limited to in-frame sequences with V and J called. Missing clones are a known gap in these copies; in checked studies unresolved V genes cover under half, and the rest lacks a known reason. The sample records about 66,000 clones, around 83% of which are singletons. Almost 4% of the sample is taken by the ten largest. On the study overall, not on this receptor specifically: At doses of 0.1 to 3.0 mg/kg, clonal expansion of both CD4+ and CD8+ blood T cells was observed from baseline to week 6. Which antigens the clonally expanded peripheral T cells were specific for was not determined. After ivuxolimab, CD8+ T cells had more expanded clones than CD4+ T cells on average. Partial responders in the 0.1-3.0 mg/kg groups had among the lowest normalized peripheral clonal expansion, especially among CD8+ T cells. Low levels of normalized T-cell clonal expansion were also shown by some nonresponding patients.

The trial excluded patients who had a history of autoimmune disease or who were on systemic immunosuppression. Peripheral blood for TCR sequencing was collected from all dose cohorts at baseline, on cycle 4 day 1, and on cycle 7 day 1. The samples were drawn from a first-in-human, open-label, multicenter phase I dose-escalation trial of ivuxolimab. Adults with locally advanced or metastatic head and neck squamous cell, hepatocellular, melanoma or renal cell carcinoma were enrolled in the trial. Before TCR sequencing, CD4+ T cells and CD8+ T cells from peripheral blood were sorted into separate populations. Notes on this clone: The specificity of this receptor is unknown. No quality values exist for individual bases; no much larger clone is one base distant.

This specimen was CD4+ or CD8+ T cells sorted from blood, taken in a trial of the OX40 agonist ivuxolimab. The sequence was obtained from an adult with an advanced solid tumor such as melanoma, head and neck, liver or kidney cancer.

DNA sequence: TGTGCCAGCAGCTTTGACTTTAGCACAGATACGCAGTATTTT. Its product reads: CASSFDFSTDTQYF. The rearrangement combines TRBV11-2 with TRBJ2-3; the D gene identity is not certain. The junction shows trimming of 3 bases on V and 0 bases on J, plus 7 bases between the germline ends. From the cysteine through the phenylalanine, the CDR3 covers 14 amino acids. The kept DNA is CDR3 alone, 42 bases in frame from the first base. Per the germline V gene, SGHAT is the CDR1 and FQNNGV is the CDR2.